One sample yielded the 5 T cell receptor beta chains listed below, sequenced in a study of beta chain features in type 1 diabetes. What was sequenced were expressed TCRB transcripts, since all of the isolated RNA had been reverse transcribed. Repertoires were generated with immunoSEQ multiplex PCR, while TCRdb's copy carries only in-frame clones and drops some. Found here are 65,000 to 100,000 clones, about 32% of them singletons; the top ten hold 0.35% to 0.45%. Sequencing was done on a sample of stem cell memory CD4+ T cells from blood. The receptor set was obtained from a woman younger than 30 in good health.

The chain uses TRBV6-1 and TRBJ2-7; 9 bases align to TRBD1. The CDR3 covers 13 residues. CDR1 is MNHNS and CDR2 is SASEGT in the germline V gene. After removal of 9 bases from V and 6 bases from J, the junction contained 9 bases not matched to a gene. CDR3 sequence reads: CASTGTGRSEQYF. As DNA, the CDR3 is TGTGCCAGTACCGGGACAGGGCGGTCCGAGCAGTACTTC.

This clone was observed a few times. The chain recombines TRBV30 with TRBJ2-1; weak D call: TRBD2 (5 bases). The CDR3 sequence is 15 residues long. The ends were cut back, 4 bases at V and 0 bases at J, with 13 bases in the middle. Germline loops: CDR1 GTSNPN, CDR2 SVGIG (reference sequence). The CDR3 DNA follows: TGTGCCTGGACCGGCCGCGGGTTCTCCTACAATGAGCAGTTCTTC. Amino acids: CAWTGRGFSYNEQFF.

A few counts support this clone. This chain links TRBV9 with TRBJ2-4; D is unclear. Trimming took off 5 bases at V and 6 bases at J, with 12 bases between the two ends. The CDR3 length is 13 residues. Germline-derived CDR1 and CDR2 are SGDLS and YYNGEE. The CDR3 DNA is TGTGCCAGCAGTCCCCAAGCCTCAAACATTCAGTACTTC. Protein product: CASSPQASNIQYF. The variable domain in full, with the rest retrieved from reference TRBV9 and TRBJ2-4, is DSGVTQTPKHLITATGQRVTLRCSPRSGDLSVYWYQQSLDQGLQFLIQYYNGEERAKGNILERFSAQQFPDLHSELNLSSLELGDSALYFCASSPQASNIQYFGAGTRLSVL.

The chain is built from TRBV9 and TRBJ2-5; 9 bases are a match to TRBD1. The CDR3 length is 15 residues. V shed 4 bases and J 5 bases; nucleotides not matched to a gene: 9. Germline V gives CDR1 SGDLS, CDR2 YYNGEE. CDR3 DNA sequence: TGTGCCAGCAGCTCCCCCACAGGGGGCAGGGAGACCCAGTACTTC. It encodes CASSSPTGGRETQYF.

This clone was counted a few times. The chain has TRBV12-5 and TRBJ1-2, with D hard to call. The CDR3 runs to 13 residues. Germline V gene lookup returns CDR1 LGHNT and CDR2 FRNRAP. V was pared by 5 bases and J by 8 bases, with 15 bases between. This chain's CDR3 is CASGISMMSGYTF. CDR3 coding DNA: TGTGCTAGTGGTATCTCAATGATGAGCGGCTACACCTTC.